The TCR beta chain described here comes from a study of CD8+CD57+ T cells in acquired aplastic anemia. Individuals selected for sequencing had exhibited CD8+CD57+ cell expansion on flow cytometry. TCR beta VDJ and CDR3 profiles were obtained from a genomic DNA template. TCRdb used MiXCR to reprocess the reads, holding one entry per CDR3 protein. Of tens of thousands of distinct CDR3 sequences in the sample, less than 85% are singletons; the top ten hold roughly 80%. The specimen sequenced was sorted CD4+, CD8+, or CD8+CD57+ T cells (not recorded which) from PBMCs. The sequence derives from a human donor with aplastic anemia.

The CDR3 nucleotides are TGTGCCAGTAGTATTGGGGCTGTAAATGAAAAACTGTTTTTT. Its protein is CASSIGAVNEKLFF. The chain is built from TRBV19 and TRBJ1-4, with D possibly matching TRBD1 (5 bases). The CDR3 extends over 14 amino acids. Looked up from germline, CDR1 is LNHDA and CDR2 is SQIVND (reference sequence). The V end lost 3 bases, the J end lost 5 bases, and 10 bases lay between the germline ends.